This TCR beta chain originates from a study of shared clonotypes between healthy human individuals. On the study more broadly: Per donor, three plates held CD4 naive cells, three held CD4 memory, two held CD8 naive and one held CD8 memory. Study observations and caveats: The sharing of 5% to 6.5% of naive CD4 clonotypes was seen across a handful of donors.

Germline CDR1 is SGHTS and CDR2 is YDEGEE. The CDR3 runs to 16 residues. The V end lost 1 base, the J end lost 4 bases, and 15 bases lay between the germline ends. Clones were sequenced by immunoSEQ multiplex PCR, and TCRdb holds only the in-frame ones, with some missing. The sample consists of about 610,000 clones, 97% of them appearing once. This clone was seen once. As yet, its antigen is unknown. Investigators divided CD4+ cells into CD45RA+ naive and CD45RA-negative memory subsets. The source of this sequence is a woman younger than 45 in good health. The genes are TRBV5-8 and TRBJ1-3; possible D gene TRBD1, 5 bases. The sequenced sample was naive CD4+ T cells sorted from blood. The subset is: CD45RA+ positively selected. The chain's CDR3 is CASSLSGREHGNTIYF. The CDR3 DNA follows: TGTGCCAGCAGCTTGAGTGGCAGGGAGCACGGAAACACCATATATTTT. Full variable domain (rest looked up from reference TRBV5-8 and TRBJ1-3): EAGVTQSPTHLIKTRGQQATLRCSPISGHTSVYWYQQALGLGLQFLLWYDEGEERNRGNFPPRFSGRQFPNYSSELNVNALELEDSALYLCASSLSGREHGNTIYFGEGSWLTVV.